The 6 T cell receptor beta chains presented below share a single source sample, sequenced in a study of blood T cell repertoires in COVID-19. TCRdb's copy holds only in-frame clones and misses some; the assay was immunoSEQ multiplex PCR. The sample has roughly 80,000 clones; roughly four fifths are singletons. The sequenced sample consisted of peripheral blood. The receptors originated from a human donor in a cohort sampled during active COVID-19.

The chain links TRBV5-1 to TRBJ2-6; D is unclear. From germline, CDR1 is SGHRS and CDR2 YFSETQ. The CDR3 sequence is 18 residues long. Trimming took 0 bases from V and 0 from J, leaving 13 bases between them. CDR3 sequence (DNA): TGCGCCAGCAGCTTGGGTTCGGTGTCTGACTCTGGGGCCAACGTCCTGACTTTC. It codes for CASSLGSVSDSGANVLTF. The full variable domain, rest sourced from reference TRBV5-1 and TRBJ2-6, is KAGVTQTPRYLIKTRGQQVTLSCSPISGHRSVSWYQQTPGQGLQFLFEYFSETQRNKGNFPGRFSGRQFSNSRSEMNVSTLELGDSALYLCASSLGSVSDSGANVLTFGAGSRLTVL.

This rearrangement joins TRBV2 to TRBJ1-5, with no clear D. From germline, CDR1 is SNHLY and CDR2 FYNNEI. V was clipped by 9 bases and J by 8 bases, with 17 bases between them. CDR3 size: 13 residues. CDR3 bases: TGTGCCAGTGCTAGGGAGGGTTCGGAGCCCCAGCATTTT. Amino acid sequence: CASAREGSEPQHF.

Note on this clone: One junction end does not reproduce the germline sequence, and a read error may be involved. The CDR3 DNA sequence: TGTGCCAGCAGCTTAAGTGGACAGGACCTCGCTTTT. This codes for CASSLSGQDLAF. This chain joins TRBV7-3 and TRBJ2-3; 7 bases are shared with TRBD1. Germline V lookup: CDR1 SGHTA, CDR2 FQGTGA. This CDR3 is built from 12 residues.

The CDR3 loop reads CASSLSGSGNTIYF. The CDR3 region has the DNA TGCGCCAGCAGCTTGAGCGGGTCGGGAAACACCATATATTTT. This chain links TRBV5-1 with TRBJ1-3, with D hard to call. CDR3 length equals 14 residues. Germline values: CDR1 SGHRS, CDR2 YFSETQ. V was cut by 1 base and J by 4 bases, with 9 bases left in between. The full variable domain, completed using reference TRBV5-1 and TRBJ1-3, is KAGVTQTPRYLIKTRGQQVTLSCSPISGHRSVSWYQQTPGQGLQFLFEYFSETQRNKGNFPGRFSGRQFSNSRSEMNVSTLELGDSALYLCASSLSGSGNTIYFGEGSWLTVV.

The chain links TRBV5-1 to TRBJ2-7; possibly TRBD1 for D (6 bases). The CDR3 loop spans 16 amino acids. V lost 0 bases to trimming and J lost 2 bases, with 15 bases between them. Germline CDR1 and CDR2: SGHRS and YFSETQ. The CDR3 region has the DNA TGCGCCAGCAGCTTGGGGGGACACTCTATTCCCTACGAGCAGTACTTC. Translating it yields CASSLGGHSIPYEQYF. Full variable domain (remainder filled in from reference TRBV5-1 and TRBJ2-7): KAGVTQTPRYLIKTRGQQVTLSCSPISGHRSVSWYQQTPGQGLQFLFEYFSETQRNKGNFPGRFSGRQFSNSRSEMNVSTLELGDSALYLCASSLGGHSIPYEQYFGPGTRLTVT.

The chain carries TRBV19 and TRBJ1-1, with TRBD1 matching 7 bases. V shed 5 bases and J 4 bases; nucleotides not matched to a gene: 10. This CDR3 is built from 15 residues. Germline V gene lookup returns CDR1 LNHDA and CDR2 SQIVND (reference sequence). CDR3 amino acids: CASSVDYSGGTEAFF. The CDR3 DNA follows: TGTGCCAGTAGTGTCGACTATTCAGGGGGCACTGAAGCTTTCTTT.